This section outlines one T cell receptor (beta chain) sequence together with its context. Its antigen is as yet unknown. The PCR had 60 Vbeta and 13 Jbeta primers. TCRdb keeps only in-frame clones here, not all; method: immunoSEQ multiplex PCR. In the table there are 80,000 to 95,000 clones, 80% to 90% of which are singletons. Germline V gene data show CDR1 as SGHDT and CDR2 as YYEEEE. V was clipped by 5 bases and J by 0 bases, with 8 bases between them. The CDR3 has 13 amino acids. The data belong to a study of cytomegalovirus exposure and HLA in healthy donors. Whole-study findings and limits: In vitro testing confirmed a few CMV-associated chains as specific for CMV antigens. After further analysis at a later stage, 16,951 TCR beta sequences were associated with HLA alleles at 0.05 false discovery rate.

This receptor was taken from a woman aged 25-40 years in good health and CMV-seronegative. Specimen: PBMCs. V gene TRBV5-6 combines with J gene TRBJ2-5, with a weak D call TRBD2 (6 bases). CDR3 DNA sequence: TGTGCCAGCAGAGGGGACTACCAAGAGACCCAGTACTTC. This sequence encodes CASRGDYQETQYF.